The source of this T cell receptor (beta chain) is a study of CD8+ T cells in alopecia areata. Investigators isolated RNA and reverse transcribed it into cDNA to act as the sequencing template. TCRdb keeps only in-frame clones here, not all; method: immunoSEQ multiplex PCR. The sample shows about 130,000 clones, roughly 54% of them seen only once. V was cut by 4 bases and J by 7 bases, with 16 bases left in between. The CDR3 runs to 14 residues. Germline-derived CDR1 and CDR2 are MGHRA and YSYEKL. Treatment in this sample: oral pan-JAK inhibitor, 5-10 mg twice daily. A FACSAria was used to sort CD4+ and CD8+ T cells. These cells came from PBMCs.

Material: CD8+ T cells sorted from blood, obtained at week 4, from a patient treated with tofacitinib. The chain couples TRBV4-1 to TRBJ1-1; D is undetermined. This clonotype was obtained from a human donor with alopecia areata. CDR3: CASSPRWGIHEAFF. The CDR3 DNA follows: TGCGCCAGCAGCCCCCGATGGGGAATACATGAAGCTTTCTTT.